A few counts support the clone carrying this T cell receptor beta chain. Its antigen is currently unknown. The source of the sample is a study of T-cell memory formation after mild COVID-19. Regarding the study as a whole: CD4+ bias marked clones expanding day 15 to 37, unlike balanced contracting clones. The study found contracting CD4+ clones mainly in CM and EM and contracting CD8+ clones in EMRA.

This CDR3 has 18 amino acids. CDR1 is SGHVS, CDR2 FNYEAQ, per germline. V gave up 0 bases and J gave up 3 bases; unmatched junction bases: 6. TCRdb reanalysed the 5' RACE reads using MiXCR and keeps one entry per CDR3 protein. Among some 440,000 distinct CDR3 sequences listed, roughly 25% were seen once. V usage is TRBV7-6 and J usage is TRBJ2-2; 11 bases align to TRBD1. The receptor's source is an adult woman who had mild COVID-19 (a few samples of this study predate the infection). Cell type and time point are not known. Specimen: PBMCs or a T cell subset sorted from them (not recorded which). The CDR3 DNA sequence: TGTGCCAGCAGCTTAGCGCAGTGGACAGGGGGCGACACCGGGGAGCTGTTTTTT. Amino acids: CASSLAQWTGGDTGELFF. Full variable domain (outside the CDR3, taken from reference TRBV7-6 and TRBJ2-2): GAGVSQSPRYKVTKRGQDVALRCDPISGHVSLYWYRQALGQGPEFLTYFNYEAQQDKSGLPNDRFSAERPEGSISTLTIQRTEQRDSAMYRCASSLAQWTGGDTGELFFGEGSRLTVL.